This TCR beta chain was found in a study of Ad26.COV2.S vaccination and SARS-CoV-2 variants (dated by TCRdb to about 2021). In terms of the full investigation: Vaccine-arm donors came from COV1001, a multicentre, randomized, double-blind, placebo-controlled phase I-IIa trial of Ad26.COV2.S in healthy adults. Ad26.COV2.S was administered intramuscularly at 5 x 10^10 or 1 x 10^11 viral particles, either as a single shot or as two shots given 56 days apart. TCRbeta repertoire sequencing served as the tool for gauging how specific and how broad the SARS-CoV-2-reactive T cell receptors were following Ad26.COV2.S vaccination. A total of about 30 samples were included in the TCR-sequenced set, comprising roughly 19 Ad26.COV2.S vaccine recipients, 5 placebo recipients and 8 SARS-CoV-2 convalescent individuals. Participants in the trial were split at random into five groups of five each, receiving low-dose or high-dose Ad26.COV2.S once or twice, or else placebo on both occasions. Investigators did not know the trial group allocation while performing experiments and assessing outcomes.

From a lookup of the germline V gene (reference sequence), CDR1 and CDR2 are LNHDA and SQIVND. V is pruned by 5 bases and J by 0 bases, leaving 12 bases of the junction without a gene match. The CDR3 sequence holds 17 residues, the cysteine and phenylalanine included. Kept here is only the CDR3 DNA, which spans 51 bases and is read in frame from base 1. To note about this clone: The specificity of this receptor is unknown. No much larger clonotype is one base removed from it; base qualities were not supplied.

Study-level results and caveats: Spike-specific TCR breadth was higher in Ad26.COV2.S recipients than in placebo recipients (P = 0.0014). Comparing responses between vaccine doses or regimens was not something the study was powered to do. Non-spike TCR breadth was comparable between vaccine and placebo recipients, consistent with the vaccine containing only spike. After vaccination, spike-specific CD8+ and CD4+ T cell responses were reported to show substantial breadth. According to the authors, total T cell responses may have been underestimated by the TCR breadth and depth analyses.

The immunoSEQ Assay was the method used to sequence TCRbeta CDR3 regions. After extraction, genomic DNA underwent amplification by bias-controlled multiplex PCR, followed by high-throughput sequencing. The study's own analysis went as follows. To quantify the absolute abundance of every unique TCRbeta CDR3 region, sequences were collapsed and filtered. Usable DNA was measured by amplifying reference genes present in all nucleated cells, and TCRbeta template counts were normalized to that usable DNA to estimate T cell fraction. Repertoire TCRs were annotated as SARS-CoV-2-specific by exact matching of V gene, CDR3 amino acid sequence and J gene to a known reactive TCR set. The reference SARS-CoV-2 TCR set came from MIRA and was filtered for enrichment in COVID-19-positive ImmuneCODE repertoires, removing public or cross-reactive TCRs. Using the MIRA antigens, annotated TCRs were further analysed by specific ORF or by position within an ORF. Depth was the summed frequency of annotated unique rearrangements, while breadth was defined as annotated unique rearrangements over total unique productive rearrangements. Two-sided Wilcoxon rank-sum tests were applied when comparing TCR breadth between groups. TCRdb stores this immuneACCESS table with in-frame sequences only. Part of the clones is absent; in the studies checked, under half of the shortfall reflects unresolved V genes, and no reason is known for the rest. V, J and clone size reflect that table, while D and trimming were determined from the DNA. Across this sample there are 400,000 to 450,000 clones, with around 93% seen only once. The leading ten clones occupy less than 2% of the sample.

The treatment or condition label, read with the paper, signifies: some 20 received Ad26.COV2.S at low or high dose, single or two shots; about 5 received placebo; per-sample allocation not given. Repertoires of vaccine and placebo recipients were sequenced from samples collected on day 63 after the first injection. Between 29 July and 7 August 2020, Cohort 1b enrolled 25 adults aged 18-55 years at one site in Boston, USA. Ad26.COV2.S was a replication-incompetent adenovirus type 26 vector expressing a prefusion-stabilized SARS-CoV-2 spike protein from the original Wuhan strain. This material consisted of peripheral blood, taken in a trial of Ad26.COV2.S vaccine versus placebo. The receptor's source is a person between 18 and 60 years old who received the Ad26.COV2.S COVID-19 vaccine or a placebo. The chain is encoded by TRBV19 joined to TRBJ1-2, with TRBD1 identical over 7 junction bases. For the CDR3, the sequence is CASSVFRGQKSNYGYTF. The DNA sequence is given as TGTGCCAGTAGTGTCTTCCGGGGACAGAAATCTAACTATGGCTACACCTTC.